This entry describes one T cell receptor (beta chain). The sample is drawn from a study of control samples from healthy donors and cancer patients. After removal of 4 bases from V and 2 bases from J, the junction contained 2 bases not matched to a gene. Looked up from germline, CDR1 is LGHDT and CDR2 is YNNKEL (reference sequence). This CDR3 contains 13 residues. Measured with immunoSEQ multiplex PCR; TCRdb has only the in-frame clones, and not every one. This table has about 130,000 clones, about 90% appearing once. The TCR comes from a man between 18 and 35 years old in good health. This chain connects TRBV3-1 (or the pseudogene TRBV3-2) to TRBJ2-7; 7 bases agree with TRBD1. Sequencing was carried out using blood. CDR3 residues: CASSRQGAYEQYF. The CDR3 nucleotides are TGTGCCAGCAGCCGACAGGGAGCCTACGAGCAGTACTTC.